The 30 T cell receptor beta chains below were found in one sample sequenced in a study of blood T cells in healthy people across ages. Together with a sample-barcoded 5' primer, a J-beta primer mix was included in a second PCR lasting about 6 to 11 cycles. In TCRdb, the 5' RACE reads were re-called with MiXCR into one record per CDR3 protein. The data contain nearly 800,000 distinct CDR3 sequences, 25% of them singletons. This sample was shared with a second study, whose subject was T cells of mothers and their children.

The sequenced material came from blood. The source of these receptors is a boy younger than 18 in good health.

The chain is built from TRBV5-1 and TRBJ2-7; D is possibly TRBD1 (6 bases). The V end was cut by 4 bases, the J end by 1 base, with 15 bases between. This CDR3 region has 15 residues. Germline loops: CDR1 SGHRS, CDR2 YFSETQ. The CDR3 DNA is TGCGCCAGCAGCAAAACCGGTGACAGGTCCTACGAGCAGTACTTC. Its translation is CASSKTGDRSYEQYF.

This clonotype was observed a few times. The chain recombines TRBV2 with TRBJ1-1; possible D gene TRBD1, 5 bases. The germline CDR1 and CDR2 sequences are SNHLY and FYNNEI. Trimming left V 0 bases short and J 10 bases short, with 18 bases between. The CDR3 consists of 15 residues. CDR3 nucleotide sequence: TGTGCCAGCAGTGAAGCGGGCAGGCAGGGCGGTAGAGCTTTCTTT. It yields the protein CASSEAGRQGGRAFF.

In its sample, this clonotype was seen a few times. V is TRBV29-1 and J is TRBJ2-1; a weak D match, TRBD2 (6 bases). Germline V gene data show CDR1 as SQVTM and CDR2 as ANQGSEA. The CDR3 runs 15 residues. V lost 2 bases and J lost 3, with 14 bases in between. This CDR3 is CSVELGLANYNEQFF. CDR3 DNA: TGCAGCGTTGAATTAGGGCTAGCGAACTACAATGAGCAGTTCTTC.

The V and J genes are TRBV28 and TRBJ2-1, with D unresolved. Germline CDR1 is MDHEN and CDR2 is SYDVKM. The CDR3 runs to 15 residues. V dropped 6 bases and J dropped 2 bases, with 14 bases sitting between them. In nucleotides, the CDR3 is TGTGCCAGCAGAGACTCGACGGATACCTACAATGAGCAGTTCTTC. This encodes CASRDSTDTYNEQFF.

This rearrangement joins TRBV5-1 to TRBJ2-1, with D tentatively TRBD2 (6 bases). Trimming pared 0 bases from V and 2 bases from J, leaving 12 bases between. CDR3 length: 16 residues. The V gene's germline CDR1 is SGHRS and CDR2 YFSETQ. The CDR3 sequence: CASSLEGGAAYNEQFF. CDR3 coding DNA: TGCGCCAGCAGCTTGGAAGGCGGGGCGGCCTACAATGAGCAGTTCTTC.

This clonotype was detected a few times. The chain combines TRBV29-1 with TRBJ2-1; D uncertain. The J call may be in error: the DNA end matches TRBJ2-5 better. The CDR3 is 13 amino acids. Germline CDR1 reads SQVTM; CDR2 reads ANQGSEA. CDR3 nucleotide sequence: TGCAGCGTCCTGACCCGGCTTACAGAGACCCAGTACTTC. Translating it yields CSVLTRLTETQYF.

This clonotype was counted only a few times. The chain recombines TRBV9 with TRBJ2-7; perhaps D is TRBD1 or TRBD2 (5 bases each). The length of the CDR3 is 14 residues. V lost 2 bases and J lost 2, with 11 bases in between. Germline-derived CDR1 and CDR2 are SGDLS and YYNGEE. Here the CDR3 DNA reads TGTGCCAGCAGCGTCGGGGTGGGGGCCTACGAGCAGTACTTC. It yields the protein CASSVGVGAYEQYF.

The V call is TRBV6-5, the J call TRBJ1-1; the match to TRBD1 covers 9 bases. Germline CDR1 is MNHEY and CDR2 is SVGAGI. V shed 5 bases, J shed 1 base, and the junction held 5 bases outside the gene matches. The CDR3 is made up of 15 amino acids. DNA of the CDR3: TGTGCCAGCAGTAGTCCGGGACAGGGGAACACTGAAGCTTTCTTT. This translates into CASSSPGQGNTEAFF.

The V gene is TRBV12-3 or TRBV12-4, the J gene TRBJ2-5; the D gene is possibly TRBD1 (5 bases). Deletions cut 3 bases from V and 2 bases from J, with 13 bases between. This CDR3 region has 15 residues. CDR3: CASSFSRAPQETQYF. In nucleotides, the CDR3 is TGTGCCAGCAGTTTCTCCAGGGCTCCTCAAGAGACCCAGTACTTC.

The J gene is TRBJ1-1, the V gene TRBV5-1; weak D call: TRBD1 (6 bases). The CDR3 runs to 16 residues. Germline loops: CDR1 SGHRS, CDR2 YFSETQ. V was clipped by 2 bases and J by 1 base, with 15 bases between them. CDR3 in amino acids: CASSFEPRGSNTEAFF. CDR3 DNA sequence: TGCGCCAGCAGCTTCGAGCCCAGGGGCTCGAACACTGAAGCTTTCTTT.

This clonotype came up many times. The rearrangement links TRBV12-3 or TRBV12-4 to TRBJ2-5, with 7 bases identical to TRBD1. The trim removed 8 bases at V and 4 bases at J, leaving 7 bases unmatched. The CDR3 extends over 13 amino acids. This CDR3 reads CASSRGLGETQYF. The CDR3, as DNA: TGTGCCAGCTCTAGGGGGCTGGGAGAGACCCAGTACTTC.

This clonotype was found a few times. The chain carries TRBV7-2 and TRBJ2-7; no clear D gene. Germline V gene data show CDR1 as SGHTA and CDR2 as FQGNSA. V gave up 4 bases and J gave up 0 bases, with 7 bases separating them. The CDR3 runs 13 residues. In nucleotides, the CDR3 is TGTGCCAGCAGCTCCCCCCTCTCCTACGAGCAGTACTTC. It translates to CASSSPLSYEQYF.

The CDR3 DNA follows: TGTGCCAGCAGTCCCCTGGGGCGGGAGACAGATACGCAGTATTTT. This codes for CASSPLGRETDTQYF. This rearrangement joins TRBV27 to TRBJ2-3; 7 bases map to TRBD2. Germline CDR1 MNHEY, CDR2 SMNVEV (reference sequence). V shed 5 bases, J shed 3 bases, and the junction held 8 bases outside the gene matches. The CDR3 sequence is 15 residues long.

This sequence joins TRBV27 and TRBJ1-5; D might be TRBD1 (5 bases). The CDR3 covers 16 residues. Trimming removed 1 base at V and 6 bases at J, with 16 bases between. Germline loops: CDR1 MNHEY, CDR2 SMNVEV (reference sequence). CDR3: CASSLFGTGFGQPQHF. CDR3 bases: TGTGCCAGCAGTTTATTCGGGACGGGGTTCGGTCAGCCCCAGCATTTT.

CDR3: CASSPTTSLGASTDTQYF. The CDR3 bases are TGTGCCAGCAGCCCGACGACCTCCCTAGGCGCTAGCACAGATACGCAGTATTTT. The J gene is TRBJ2-3, the V gene TRBV7-2; D is uncertain. Germline V gene sequence: CDR1 SGHTA, CDR2 FQGNSA. Trimming shortened V by 5 bases and J by 0 bases, and 21 bases separated the two germline ends. This CDR3 is built from 18 residues.

This clonotype was counted once. CDR3 in DNA: TGTGCCAGCAGCCCAACAGGGAACAACTACAATGAGCAGTTCTTC. This sequence encodes CASSPTGNNYNEQFF. This sequence joins TRBV7-3 and TRBJ2-1, with D maybe TRBD1 (6 bases). Trimming removed 5 bases at V and 3 bases at J, with 14 bases between. Germline CDR1 SGHTA, CDR2 FQGTGA. There are 15 residues in the CDR3. The variable domain in full, with the rest retrieved from reference TRBV7-3 and TRBJ2-1, is GAGVSQTPSNKVTEKGKYVELRCDPISGHTALYWYRQSLGQGPEFLIYFQGTGAADDSGLPNDRFFAVRPEGSVSTLKIQRTERGDSAVYLCASSPTGNNYNEQFFGPGTRLTVL.

V gene TRBV7-9 combines with J gene TRBJ2-3; the D is unclear. CDR1 and CDR2 (germline): SEHNR, FQNEAQ (reference sequence). The V end lost 3 bases, the J end lost 2 bases, and 9 bases lay between the germline ends. The CDR3 is 14 residues long. The CDR3 DNA reads TGTGCCAGCAGCTTTAATCCACCCACAGATACGCAGTATTTT. This encodes CASSFNPPTDTQYF. Together with reference TRBV7-9 and TRBJ2-3, the CDR3 gives the full variable domain: DTGVSQNPRHKITKRGQNVTFRCDPISEHNRLYWYRQTLGQGPEFLTYFQNEAQLEKSRLLSDRFSAERPKGSFSTLEIQRTEQGDSAMYLCASSFNPPTDTQYFGPGTRLTVL.

This clonotype was seen a few times. The genes are TRBV2 and TRBJ1-3; D gene unclear. Germline values: CDR1 SNHLY, CDR2 FYNNEI. The CDR3 sequence is 16 residues long. The germline V and J ends were trimmed by 3 bases and 0 bases, with 12 bases remaining between them. DNA for the CDR3: TGTGCCAGCAGTGATCCGAATGGGTACTCTGGAAACACCATATATTTT. Translated, it gives CASSDPNGYSGNTIYF.

The genes are TRBV7-2 and TRBJ2-1; tentative D call: TRBD2 (5 bases). In germline, CDR1 is SGHTA, CDR2 FQGNSA. The CDR3 is 14 amino acids. Trimming pared 1 base from V and 5 bases from J, leaving 9 bases between. CDR3 loop: CASSLGTEDNEQFF. CDR3 sequence (DNA): TGTGCCAGCAGCTTAGGGACGGAGGACAATGAGCAGTTCTTC. Full variable domain (remainder filled in from reference TRBV7-2 and TRBJ2-1): GAGVSQSPSNKVTEKGKDVELRCDPISGHTALYWYRQSLGQGLEFLIYFQGNSAPDKSGLPSDRFSAERTGGSVSTLTIQRTQQEDSAVYLCASSLGTEDNEQFFGPGTRLTVL.

As to this clonotype: A read error may produce the germline difference seen at one junction end. V and J are TRBV27 and TRBJ2-2; perhaps TRBD2 as D (5 bases). The CDR3 runs to 11 residues. The germline CDR1 and CDR2 sequences are MNHEY and SMNVEV (reference sequence). This chain's CDR3 is CASSLTGELLF. Written as DNA, the CDR3 is TGTGCCAGCAGTCTGACCGGGGAGCTGCTTTTT.

The genes are TRBV13 and TRBJ2-2; maybe TRBD1 (6 bases). Germline-derived CDR1 and CDR2 are PRHDT and FYEKMQ (reference sequence). The CDR3 runs to 16 residues. Trimming took 4 bases from V and 2 from J, leaving 14 bases between them. The CDR3 loop reads CASSSPRGLNTGELFF. The CDR3, as DNA: TGTGCCAGCAGCTCCCCCAGGGGTCTAAACACCGGGGAGCTGTTTTTT.

The genes are TRBV28 and TRBJ2-7, with D possibly called TRBD1 or TRBD2 (5 bases each). The V gene lost 3 bases and the J gene lost 2 bases, with 20 bases spanning the gap. Germline V gives CDR1 MDHEN, CDR2 SYDVKM. There are 17 residues in the CDR3. The CDR3, as DNA: TGTGCCAGCAGTTTGAGTAGGATAGAAGGGACGACCTACGAGCAGTACTTC. This gives the protein CASSLSRIEGTTYEQYF.

This clonotype was seen more than once but under ten times. The chain combines TRBV7-2 with TRBJ2-7, with no clear D. The germline V and J ends were trimmed by 5 bases and 0 bases, with 14 bases remaining between them. CDR3 size: 15 residues. Germline lookup yields CDR1 SGHTA and CDR2 FQGNSA. CDR3 amino acids: CASSPRPGSSYEQYF. The CDR3, as DNA: TGTGCCAGCAGCCCCCGCCCTGGAAGCTCCTACGAGCAGTACTTC. The full variable domain, completed using reference TRBV7-2 and TRBJ2-7, is GAGVSQSPSNKVTEKGKDVELRCDPISGHTALYWYRQSLGQGLEFLIYFQGNSAPDKSGLPSDRFSAERTGGSVSTLTIQRTQQEDSAVYLCASSPRPGSSYEQYFGPGTRLTVT.

This clonotype was seen once. The genes are TRBV11-2 and TRBJ2-7, with unresolved D. The ends were cut back, 1 base at V and 0 bases at J, with 7 bases in the middle. This CDR3 is 14 amino acids long. From germline, CDR1 is SGHAT and CDR2 FQNNGV. For the CDR3, the DNA is TGTGCCAGCAGCTTAGCAGAATACTCCTACGAGCAGTACTTC. The encoded protein is CASSLAEYSYEQYF.

This clonotype was picked up a small number of times. The chain has TRBV28 and TRBJ2-3; TRBD2 matches at 8 bases. J gave up 0 bases and V 6 bases, and 8 bases lay outside the gene matches. The germline V gene has CDR1 MDHEN and CDR2 SYDVKM. The CDR3 runs to 16 residues. The CDR3 is CASRSFSGASTDTQYF. The DNA of the CDR3 is TGTGCCAGCAGATCCTTTAGCGGGGCGAGCACAGATACGCAGTATTTT.

This clonotype was detected only a few times. The rearrangement uses TRBV29-1 and TRBJ2-5, with 7 bases identical to TRBD1. The CDR3 loop spans 15 amino acids. CDR1 is SQVTM and CDR2 is ANQGSEA in the germline V gene. The trim removed 6 bases at V and 2 bases at J, leaving 12 bases unmatched. The CDR3 reads CSVARDSGLQETQYF. CDR3 bases: TGCAGCGTCGCACGGGACAGCGGATTACAAGAGACCCAGTACTTC.

In this sample, this clonotype turned up a few times. This rearrangement joins TRBV27 to TRBJ2-4; D not resolved. Trimming stripped 8 bases from V and 0 bases from J, with 14 bases between. Germline V CDR1 and CDR2: MNHEY, SMNVEV (reference sequence). The CDR3 length is 15 residues. CDR3 amino acids: CASWSQLGAKNIQYF. In nucleotides, the CDR3 is TGTGCCAGCTGGTCCCAGCTCGGAGCCAAAAACATTCAGTACTTC.

The rearrangement uses TRBV29-1 and TRBJ1-3; D is possibly TRBD1 (6 bases). In germline, CDR1 is SQVTM, CDR2 ANQGSEA. The CDR3 is made up of 13 amino acids. V shed 3 bases and J shed 2 bases, with 8 bases lying between them. CDR3 in amino acids: CSVETGAGNTIYF. In nucleotides, the CDR3 is TGCAGCGTTGAGACAGGAGCTGGAAACACCATATATTTT.

This clonotype was seen a handful of times. The chain has TRBV18 and TRBJ2-6; TRBD1 aligns across 9 bases. Germline CDR1 and CDR2: KGHSH and LQKENI. After removal of 8 bases from V and 3 bases from J, the junction contained 11 bases not matched to a gene. There are 17 residues in the CDR3. CDR3 in DNA: TGTGCCAGCAGTCCCGGGACAGGGACAAGTGGGGCCAACGTCCTGACTTTC. This codes for CASSPGTGTSGANVLTF.

The V gene is TRBV14, the J gene TRBJ2-7; D is unclear. TRBJ2-1 explains the end of the DNA better; the J call may be wrong. The CDR3 runs 11 residues. Germline V CDR1 and CDR2: SGHDN, FVKESK. Written as DNA, the CDR3 is TGTGCCAGCAGTATTTTCGGTGAGCAGTTCTTC. Amino acid sequence: CASSIFGEQFF.